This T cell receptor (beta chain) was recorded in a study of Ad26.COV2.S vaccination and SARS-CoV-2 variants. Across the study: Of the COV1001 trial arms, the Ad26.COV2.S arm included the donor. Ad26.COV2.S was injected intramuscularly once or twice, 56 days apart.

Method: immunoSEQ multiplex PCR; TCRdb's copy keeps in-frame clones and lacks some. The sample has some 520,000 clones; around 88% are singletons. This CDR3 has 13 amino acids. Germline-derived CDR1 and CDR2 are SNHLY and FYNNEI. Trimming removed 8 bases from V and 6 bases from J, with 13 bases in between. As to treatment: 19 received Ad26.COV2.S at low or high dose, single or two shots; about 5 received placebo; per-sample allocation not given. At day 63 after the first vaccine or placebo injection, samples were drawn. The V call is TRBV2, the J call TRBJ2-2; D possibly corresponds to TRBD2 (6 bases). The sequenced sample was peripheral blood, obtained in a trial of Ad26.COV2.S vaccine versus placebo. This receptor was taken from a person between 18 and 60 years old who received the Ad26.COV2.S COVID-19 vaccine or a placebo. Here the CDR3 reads CASLERAAGELFF. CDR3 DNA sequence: TGTGCCAGCCTGGAGCGGGCGGCCGGGGAGCTGTTTTTT.